The T cell receptor beta chain under discussion was sequenced for a study of T cell repertoires in ileal Crohn's disease. Here immunoSEQ multiplex PCR was the method, and the copy in TCRdb shows in-frame clones only, minus some. The sample shows around 2,000 clones, around 80% of them seen only once. Germline CDR1 MNHNY, CDR2 SVGAGI (reference sequence). J was trimmed by 3 bases and V by 4 bases; bases with no gene match: 8. This CDR3 has 16 residues. The clonotype originates from an adult with Crohn's disease. The chain joins TRBV6-6 to TRBJ2-1; 8 bases are shared with TRBD2. Sequencing was carried out using ileal tissue. The DNA of the CDR3 is TGTGCCAGCAGTTCCGGGCGGGAGGAGGTCTACAATGAGCAGTTCTTC. Its protein is CASSSGREEVYNEQFF.